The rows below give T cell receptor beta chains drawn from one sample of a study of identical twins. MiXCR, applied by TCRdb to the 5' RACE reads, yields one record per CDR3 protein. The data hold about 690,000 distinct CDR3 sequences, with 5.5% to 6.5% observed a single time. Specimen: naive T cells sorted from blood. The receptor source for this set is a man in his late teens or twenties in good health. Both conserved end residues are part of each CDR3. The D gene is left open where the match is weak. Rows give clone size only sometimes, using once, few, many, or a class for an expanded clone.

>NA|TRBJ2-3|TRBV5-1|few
CASSLGENGGADTQYF
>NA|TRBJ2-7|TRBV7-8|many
CASSLALARDTYEQYF
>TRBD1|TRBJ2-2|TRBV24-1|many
CATERQGETGELFF
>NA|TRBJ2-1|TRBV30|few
CAWAGTNNEQFF
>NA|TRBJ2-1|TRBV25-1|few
CASTRSLGPHEQFF
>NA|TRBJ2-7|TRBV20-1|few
CSARVPAVGQYF
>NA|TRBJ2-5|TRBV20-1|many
CSARQTQETQYF
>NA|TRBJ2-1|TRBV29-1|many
CSVIWTANYNEQFF
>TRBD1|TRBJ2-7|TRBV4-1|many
CASSQGRDRVYEQYF
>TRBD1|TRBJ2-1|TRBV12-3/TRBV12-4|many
CASRTGVREQFF
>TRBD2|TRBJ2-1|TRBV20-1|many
CSPRGGRKAGGAYNEQFF
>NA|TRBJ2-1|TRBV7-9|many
CAIQPGQSNEQFF
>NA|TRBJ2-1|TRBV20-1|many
CSARDTRWSSYNEQFF
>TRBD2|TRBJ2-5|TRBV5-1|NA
CASSPGGLAGGQETQYF
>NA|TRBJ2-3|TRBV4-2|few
CASSVTVGGIDTQYF
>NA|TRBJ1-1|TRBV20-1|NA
CRAMVQPNTEAFF
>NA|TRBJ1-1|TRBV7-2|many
CASSAGQTGAEAFF
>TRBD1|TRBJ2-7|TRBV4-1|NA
CASSQELTGSSYEQYF
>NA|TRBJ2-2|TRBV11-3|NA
CASSNMVNTGELFF
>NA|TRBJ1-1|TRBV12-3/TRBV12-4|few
CASGTWEMNTEAFF
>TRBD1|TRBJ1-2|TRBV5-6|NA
CASSILGTGDYGYTF
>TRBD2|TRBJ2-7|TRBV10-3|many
CATSRREGTYEQYF
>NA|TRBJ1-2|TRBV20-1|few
CSARDRAYGYTF
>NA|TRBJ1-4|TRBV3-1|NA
CASSWGDRQNEKLFF
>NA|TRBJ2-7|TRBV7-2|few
CASTMVEGAYEQYF
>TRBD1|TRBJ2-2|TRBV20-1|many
CSAAETGANTGELFF
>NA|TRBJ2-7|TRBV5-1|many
CASSSRNTYEQYF
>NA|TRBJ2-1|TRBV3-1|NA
CASSHGLRGHLLYNEQFF
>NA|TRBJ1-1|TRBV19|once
CASSIMNWRSEAFF
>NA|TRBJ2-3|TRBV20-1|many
CSATLGDPDTQYF
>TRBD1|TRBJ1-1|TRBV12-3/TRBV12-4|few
CASRKTGPNTEAFF
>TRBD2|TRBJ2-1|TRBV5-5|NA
CASSSGGVAGRNEQFF
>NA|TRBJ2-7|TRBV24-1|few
CATSDPPMKEQYF
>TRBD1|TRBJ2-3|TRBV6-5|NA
CASSYTGGNTDTQYF
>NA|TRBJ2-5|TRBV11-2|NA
CASSARTVGLPQETQYF
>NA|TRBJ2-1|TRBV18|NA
CASSPPEGYNEQFF
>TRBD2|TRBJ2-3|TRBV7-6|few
CASSLRGELAGVPDTQYF
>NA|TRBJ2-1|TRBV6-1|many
CASRDGSSYNEQFF
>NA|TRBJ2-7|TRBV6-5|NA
CASSSYELDSSYEQYF
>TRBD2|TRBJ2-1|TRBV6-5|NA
CASSYSIGTSAGSYNEQFF
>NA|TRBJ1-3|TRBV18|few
CASSPRGAGNTIYF
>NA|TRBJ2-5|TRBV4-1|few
CASSQVGGSETQYF
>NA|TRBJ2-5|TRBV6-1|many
CASSEGTLYQETQYF
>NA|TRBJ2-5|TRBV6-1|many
CASSHIDRNRETQYF
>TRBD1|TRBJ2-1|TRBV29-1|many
CSVPPTGGTPYNEQFF
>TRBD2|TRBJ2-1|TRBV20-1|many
CSARDPGTSGYNEQFF
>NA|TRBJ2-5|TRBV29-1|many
CSVGQQGFQETQYF
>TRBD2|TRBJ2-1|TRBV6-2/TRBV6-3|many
CASASGLAVYNEQFF
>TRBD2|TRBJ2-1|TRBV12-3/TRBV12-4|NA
CASRLGGGSVYNEQFF
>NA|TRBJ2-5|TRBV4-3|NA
CASSQETRTSETQYF
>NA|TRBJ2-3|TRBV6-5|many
CASSSIVGERGTDTQYF
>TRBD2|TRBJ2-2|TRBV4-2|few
CASSQVLAGAYIGELFF
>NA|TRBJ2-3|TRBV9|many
CASSVSSGLSTDTQYF
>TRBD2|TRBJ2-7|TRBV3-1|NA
CASSPSGSGIYEQYF